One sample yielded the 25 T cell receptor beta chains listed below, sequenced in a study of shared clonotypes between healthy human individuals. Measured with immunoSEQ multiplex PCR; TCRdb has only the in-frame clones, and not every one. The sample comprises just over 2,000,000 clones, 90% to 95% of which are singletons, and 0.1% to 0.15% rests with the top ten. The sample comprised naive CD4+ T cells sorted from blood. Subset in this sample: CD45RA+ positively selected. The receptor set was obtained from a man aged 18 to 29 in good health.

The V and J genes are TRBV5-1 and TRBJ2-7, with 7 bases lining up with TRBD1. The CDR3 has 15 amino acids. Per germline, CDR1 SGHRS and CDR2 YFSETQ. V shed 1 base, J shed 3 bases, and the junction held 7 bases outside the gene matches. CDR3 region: CASSLSQGHVYEQYF. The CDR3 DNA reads TGCGCCAGCAGCTTGTCACAGGGGCATGTCTACGAGCAGTACTTC.

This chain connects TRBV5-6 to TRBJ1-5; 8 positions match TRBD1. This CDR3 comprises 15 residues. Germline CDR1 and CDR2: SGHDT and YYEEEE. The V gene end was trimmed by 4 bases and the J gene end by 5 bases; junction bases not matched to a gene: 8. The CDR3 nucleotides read TGTGCCAGCAGCCGGACGGACAGGGCCTATCAGCCCCAGCATTTT. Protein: CASSRTDRAYQPQHF.

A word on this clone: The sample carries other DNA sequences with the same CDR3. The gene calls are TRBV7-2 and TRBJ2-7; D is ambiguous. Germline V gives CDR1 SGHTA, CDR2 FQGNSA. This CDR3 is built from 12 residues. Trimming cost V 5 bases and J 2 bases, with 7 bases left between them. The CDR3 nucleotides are TGTGCCAGCAGCGGCAGAACCTACGAGCAGTACTTC. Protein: CASSGRTYEQYF. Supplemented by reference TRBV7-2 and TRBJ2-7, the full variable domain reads GAGVSQSPSNKVTEKGKDVELRCDPISGHTALYWYRQSLGQGLEFLIYFQGNSAPDKSGLPSDRFSAERTGGSVSTLTIQRTQQEDSAVYLCASSGRTYEQYFGPGTRLTVT.

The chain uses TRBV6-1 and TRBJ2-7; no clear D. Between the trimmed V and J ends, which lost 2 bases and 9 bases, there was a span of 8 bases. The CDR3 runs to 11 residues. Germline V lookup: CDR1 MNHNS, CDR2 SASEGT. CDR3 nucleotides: TGTGCCAGCAGTGAACGGATCGGGCAGTACTTC. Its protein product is CASSERIGQYF.

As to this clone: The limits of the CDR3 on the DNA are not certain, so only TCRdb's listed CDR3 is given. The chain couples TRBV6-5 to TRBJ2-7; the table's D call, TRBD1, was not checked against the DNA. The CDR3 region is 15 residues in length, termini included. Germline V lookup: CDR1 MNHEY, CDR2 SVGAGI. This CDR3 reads CASSSSGQGPYEQYF.

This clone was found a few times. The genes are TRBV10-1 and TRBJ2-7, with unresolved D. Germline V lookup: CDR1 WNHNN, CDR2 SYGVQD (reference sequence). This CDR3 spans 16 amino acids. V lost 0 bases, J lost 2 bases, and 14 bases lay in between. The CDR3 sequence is CASSESLGGDPYEQYF. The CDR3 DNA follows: TGCGCCAGCAGTGAGTCGCTGGGTGGCGATCCCTACGAGCAGTACTTC.

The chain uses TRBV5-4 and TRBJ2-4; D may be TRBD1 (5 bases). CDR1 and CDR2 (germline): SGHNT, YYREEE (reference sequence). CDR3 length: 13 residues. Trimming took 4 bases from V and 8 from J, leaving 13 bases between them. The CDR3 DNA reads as TGTGCCAGCAGCGCACCTTTAGGGGACATTCAGTACTTC. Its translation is CASSAPLGDIQYF.

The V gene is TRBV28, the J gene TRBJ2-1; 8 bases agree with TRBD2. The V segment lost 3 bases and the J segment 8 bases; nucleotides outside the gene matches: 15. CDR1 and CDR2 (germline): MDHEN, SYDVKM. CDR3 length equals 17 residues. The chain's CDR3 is CASSFRTLAGGLDEQFF. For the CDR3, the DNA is TGTGCCAGCAGTTTTCGTACTCTAGCGGGCGGACTAGATGAGCAGTTCTTC. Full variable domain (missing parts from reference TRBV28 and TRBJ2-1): DVKVTQSSRYLVKRTGEKVFLECVQDMDHENMFWYRQDPGLGLRLIYFSYDVKMKEKGDIPEGYSVSREKKERFSLILESASTNQTSMYLCASSFRTLAGGLDEQFFGPGTRLTVL.

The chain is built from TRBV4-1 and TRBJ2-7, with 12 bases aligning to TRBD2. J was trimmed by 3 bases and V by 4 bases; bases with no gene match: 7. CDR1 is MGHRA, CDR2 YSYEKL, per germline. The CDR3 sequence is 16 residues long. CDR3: CASSLNAGLAGYEQYF. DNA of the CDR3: TGCGCCAGCAGCCTCAACGCGGGACTAGCGGGCTACGAGCAGTACTTC.

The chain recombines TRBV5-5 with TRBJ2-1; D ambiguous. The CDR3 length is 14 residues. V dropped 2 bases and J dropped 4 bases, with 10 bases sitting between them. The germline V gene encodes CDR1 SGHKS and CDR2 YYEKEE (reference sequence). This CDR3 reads CASSFWASYNEQFF. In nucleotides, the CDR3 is TGTGCCAGCAGCTTCTGGGCTAGTTACAATGAGCAGTTCTTC. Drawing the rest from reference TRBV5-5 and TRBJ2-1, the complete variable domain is DAGVTQSPTHLIKTRGQQVTLRCSPISGHKSVSWYQQVLGQGPQFIFQYYEKEERGRGNFPDRFSARQFPNYSSELNVNALLLGDSALYLCASSFWASYNEQFFGPGTRLTVL.

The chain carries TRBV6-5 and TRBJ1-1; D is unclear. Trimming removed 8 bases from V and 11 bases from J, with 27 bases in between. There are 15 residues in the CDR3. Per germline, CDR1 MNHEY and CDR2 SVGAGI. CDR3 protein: CASLPRGASLTEAFF. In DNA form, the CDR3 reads TGTGCCAGCCTCCCACGCGGAGCTTCACTGACGGAGGCTTTCTTT.

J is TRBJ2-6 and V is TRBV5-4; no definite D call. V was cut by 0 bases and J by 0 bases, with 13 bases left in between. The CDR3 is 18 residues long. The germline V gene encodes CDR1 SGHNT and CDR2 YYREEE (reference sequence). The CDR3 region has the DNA TGTGCCAGCAGCTTGGTCCAGAATCCCGCCTCTGGGGCCAACGTCCTGACTTTC. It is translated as CASSLVQNPASGANVLTF.

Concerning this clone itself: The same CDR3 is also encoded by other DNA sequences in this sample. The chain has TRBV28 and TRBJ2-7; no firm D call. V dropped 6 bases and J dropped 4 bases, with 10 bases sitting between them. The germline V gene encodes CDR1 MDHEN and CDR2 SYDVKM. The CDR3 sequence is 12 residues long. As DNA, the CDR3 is TGTGCCAGCAGCTCTTATAGGTACGAGCAGTACTTC. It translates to CASSSYRYEQYF. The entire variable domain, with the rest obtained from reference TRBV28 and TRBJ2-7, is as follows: DVKVTQSSRYLVKRTGEKVFLECVQDMDHENMFWYRQDPGLGLRLIYFSYDVKMKEKGDIPEGYSVSREKKERFSLILESASTNQTSMYLCASSSYRYEQYFGPGTRLTVT.

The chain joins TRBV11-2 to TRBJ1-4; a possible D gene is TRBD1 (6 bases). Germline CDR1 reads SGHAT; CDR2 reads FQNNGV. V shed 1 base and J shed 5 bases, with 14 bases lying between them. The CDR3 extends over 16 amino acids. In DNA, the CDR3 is TGTGCCAGCAGCTTAGGAGGACGGACAGAAAATGAAAAACTGTTTTTT. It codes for CASSLGGRTENEKLFF. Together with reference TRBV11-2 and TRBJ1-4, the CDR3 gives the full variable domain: EAGVAQSPRYKIIEKRQSVAFWCNPISGHATLYWYQQILGQGPKLLIQFQNNGVVDDSQLPKDRFSAERLKGVDSTLKIQPAKLEDSAVYLCASSLGGRTENEKLFFGSGTQLSVL.

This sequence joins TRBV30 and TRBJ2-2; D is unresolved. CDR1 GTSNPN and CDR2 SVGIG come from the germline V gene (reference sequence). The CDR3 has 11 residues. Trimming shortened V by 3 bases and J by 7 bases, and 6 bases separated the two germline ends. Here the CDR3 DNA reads TGTGCCTGGAGCATTTTCGGGGAGCTGTTTTTT. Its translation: CAWSIFGELFF.

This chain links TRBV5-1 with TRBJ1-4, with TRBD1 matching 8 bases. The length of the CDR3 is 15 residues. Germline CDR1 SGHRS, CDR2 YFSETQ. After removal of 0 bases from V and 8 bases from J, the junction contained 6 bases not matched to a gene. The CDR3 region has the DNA TGCGCCAGCAGCTTGGGTGGGACAGGAGTGGAAAAACTGTTTTTT. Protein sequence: CASSLGGTGVEKLFF. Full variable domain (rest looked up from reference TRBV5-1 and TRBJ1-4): KAGVTQTPRYLIKTRGQQVTLSCSPISGHRSVSWYQQTPGQGLQFLFEYFSETQRNKGNFPGRFSGRQFSNSRSEMNVSTLELGDSALYLCASSLGGTGVEKLFFGSGTQLSVL.

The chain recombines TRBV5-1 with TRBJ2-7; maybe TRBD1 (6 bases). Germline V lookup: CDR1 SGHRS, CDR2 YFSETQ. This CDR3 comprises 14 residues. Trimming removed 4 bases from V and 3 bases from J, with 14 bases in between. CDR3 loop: CASSRTEKRYEQYF. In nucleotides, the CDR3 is TGCGCCAGCAGCCGGACAGAGAAGCGCTACGAGCAGTACTTC.

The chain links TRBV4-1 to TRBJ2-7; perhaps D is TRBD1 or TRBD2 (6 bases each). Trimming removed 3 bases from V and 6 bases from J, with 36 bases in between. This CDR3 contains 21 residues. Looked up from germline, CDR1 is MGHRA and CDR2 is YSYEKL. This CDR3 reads CASSQEKGTVFGPEGGSEQYF. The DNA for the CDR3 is TGCGCCAGCAGCCAGGAAAAGGGGACCGTCTTTGGTCCGGAGGGGGGTTCCGAGCAGTACTTC.

The CDR3 nucleotides are TGCGCCAGCAGCTTGGCGTGGGGGGTCCAAGAGACCCAGTACTTC. This sequence encodes CASSLAWGVQETQYF. The V and J genes are TRBV5-1 and TRBJ2-5, with D perhaps TRBD2 (6 bases). CDR1 SGHRS and CDR2 YFSETQ come from the germline V gene. The CDR3 extends over 15 amino acids. Deletions cut 0 bases from V and 1 base from J, with 10 bases between.

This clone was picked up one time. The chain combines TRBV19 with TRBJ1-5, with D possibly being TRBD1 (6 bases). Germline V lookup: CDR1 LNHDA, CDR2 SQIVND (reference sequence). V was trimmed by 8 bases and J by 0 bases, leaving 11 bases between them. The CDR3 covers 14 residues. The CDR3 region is CASDTGYSNQPQHF. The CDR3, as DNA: TGTGCCAGTGATACAGGGTATAGCAATCAGCCCCAGCATTTT.

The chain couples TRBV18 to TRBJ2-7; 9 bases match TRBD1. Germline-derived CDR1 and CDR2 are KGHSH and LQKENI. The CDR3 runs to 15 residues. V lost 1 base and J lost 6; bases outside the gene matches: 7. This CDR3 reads CASSPQGQGSSEQYF. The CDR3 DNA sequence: TGTGCCAGCTCACCACAGGGACAGGGATCATCCGAGCAGTACTTC. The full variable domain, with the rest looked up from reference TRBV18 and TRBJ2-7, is NAGVMQNPRHLVRRRGQEARLRCSPMKGHSHVYWYRQLPEEGLKFMVYLQKENIIDESGMPKERFSAEFPKEGPSILRIQQVVRGDSAAYFCASSPQGQGSSEQYFGPGTRLTVT.

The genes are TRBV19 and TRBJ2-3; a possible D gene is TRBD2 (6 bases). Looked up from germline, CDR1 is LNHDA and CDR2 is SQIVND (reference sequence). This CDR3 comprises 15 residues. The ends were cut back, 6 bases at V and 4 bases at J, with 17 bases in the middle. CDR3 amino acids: CASRGASGGADTQYF. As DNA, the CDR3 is TGTGCCAGTAGGGGTGCCTCCGGGGGTGCAGATACGCAGTATTTT.

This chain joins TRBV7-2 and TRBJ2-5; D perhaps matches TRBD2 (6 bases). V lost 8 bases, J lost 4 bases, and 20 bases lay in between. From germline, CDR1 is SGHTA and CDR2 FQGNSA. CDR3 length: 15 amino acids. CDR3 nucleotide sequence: TGTGCCAGCTCCCTCGAACTAGCCCGTTCAGAGACCCAGTACTTC. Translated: CASSLELARSETQYF.

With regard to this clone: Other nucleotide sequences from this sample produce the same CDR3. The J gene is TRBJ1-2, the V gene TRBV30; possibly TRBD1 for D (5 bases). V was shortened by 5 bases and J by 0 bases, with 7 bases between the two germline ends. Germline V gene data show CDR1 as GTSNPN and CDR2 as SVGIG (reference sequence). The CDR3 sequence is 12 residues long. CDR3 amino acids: CAWRGSNYGYTF. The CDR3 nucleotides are TGTGCCTGGCGGGGGTCTAACTATGGCTACACCTTC.

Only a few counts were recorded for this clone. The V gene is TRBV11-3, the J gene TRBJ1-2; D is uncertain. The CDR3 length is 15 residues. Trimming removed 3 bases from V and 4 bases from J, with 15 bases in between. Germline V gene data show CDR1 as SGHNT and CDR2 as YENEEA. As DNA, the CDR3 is TGTGCCAGCAGCTTGACCGCCACTTACGGCTATGGCTACACCTTC. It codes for CASSLTATYGYGYTF.